This TCR beta chain is from a study of cytomegalovirus exposure and HLA in healthy donors. Study details: Samples from HLA-typed donors yielded approximately 80 million unique TCRs in an early data release.

The PCR ran on 60 Vbeta and 13 Jbeta primers. Produced via immunoSEQ multiplex PCR; TCRdb's table is partial and in-frame only. The top ten clones hold more than 7% of a sample with about 120,000 clones, about four fifths of them seen once. On this clone itself: Its antigen is not identified.

Each donor's status was that of a healthy bone marrow donor. V was clipped by 6 bases and J by 9 bases, with 14 bases between them. The CDR3 is 11 amino acids. Germline V gene sequence: CDR1 DFQATT, CDR2 SNEGSKA (reference sequence). The study's findings and limits: TCR beta V segments were, for the most part, productive about 87% or about 30% of the time in an earlier analysis. Analysis was carried out at a later point, and it linked a missense DCLRE1C variant to TCR beta V- and J-gene trimming.

The sequence came from a female donor in good health and CMV-seropositive. This sequence joins TRBV20-1 and TRBJ2-5; D is perhaps TRBD2 (6 bases). Material for sequencing was PBMCs. The CDR3 loop is CSAGLREAQYF. The CDR3 DNA follows: TGCAGTGCGGGCCTGCGGGAAGCCCAGTACTTC.